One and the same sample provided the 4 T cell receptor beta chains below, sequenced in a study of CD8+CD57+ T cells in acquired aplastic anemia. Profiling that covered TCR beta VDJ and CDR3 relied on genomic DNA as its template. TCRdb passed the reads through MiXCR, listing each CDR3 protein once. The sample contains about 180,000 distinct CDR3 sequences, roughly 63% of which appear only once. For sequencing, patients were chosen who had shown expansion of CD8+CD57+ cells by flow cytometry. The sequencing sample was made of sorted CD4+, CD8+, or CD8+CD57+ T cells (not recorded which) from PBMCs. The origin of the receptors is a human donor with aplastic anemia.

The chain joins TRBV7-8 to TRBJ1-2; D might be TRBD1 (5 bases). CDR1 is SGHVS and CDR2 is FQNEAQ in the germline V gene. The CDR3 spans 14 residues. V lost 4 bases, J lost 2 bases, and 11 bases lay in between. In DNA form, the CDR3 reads TGTGCCAGCAGCTACGGGACGGAGAACTATGGCTACACCTTC. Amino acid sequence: CASSYGTENYGYTF.

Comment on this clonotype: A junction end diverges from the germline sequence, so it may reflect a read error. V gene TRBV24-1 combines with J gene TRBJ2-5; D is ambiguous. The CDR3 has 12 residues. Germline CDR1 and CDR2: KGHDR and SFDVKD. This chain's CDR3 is CATCDVQETQYF. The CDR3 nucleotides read TGTGCCACCTGTGATGTGCAGGAGACCCAGTACTTC.

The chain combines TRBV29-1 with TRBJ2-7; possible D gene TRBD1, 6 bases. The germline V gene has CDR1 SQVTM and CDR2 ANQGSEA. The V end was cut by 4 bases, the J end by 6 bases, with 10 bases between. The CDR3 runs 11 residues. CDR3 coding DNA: TGCAGCGTTGGGACAGATGGCGAGCAGTACTTC. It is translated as CSVGTDGEQYF.

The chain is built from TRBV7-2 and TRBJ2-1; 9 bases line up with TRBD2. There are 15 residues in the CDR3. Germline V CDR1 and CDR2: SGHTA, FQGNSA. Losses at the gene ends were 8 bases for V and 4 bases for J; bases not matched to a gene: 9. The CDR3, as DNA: TGTGCCAGCTTCCCCGCGGGAGGGGGATACAATGAGCAGTTCTTC. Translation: CASFPAGGGYNEQFF. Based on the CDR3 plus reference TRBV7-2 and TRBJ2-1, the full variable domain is GAGVSQSPSNKVTEKGKDVELRCDPISGHTALYWYRQSLGQGLEFLIYFQGNSAPDKSGLPSDRFSAERTGGSVSTLTIQRTQQEDSAVYLCASFPAGGGYNEQFFGPGTRLTVL.